This TCR beta chain was captured by sequencing in a study of blood T cell repertoires in COVID-19. Across the study: T cells, B-cell-depleted T cells, or PBMCs supplied cDNA or gDNA.

Here immunoSEQ multiplex PCR was the method, and the copy in TCRdb shows in-frame clones only, minus some. This repertoire shows some 220,000 clones, 80% to 85% found once; its top ten account for 15% to 20%. This TCR came from a woman older than 75 with active or convalescent COVID-19. The sequenced sample consisted of peripheral blood.

This CDR3 reads CASSRTAGANTGELFF. CDR3 nucleotide sequence: TGTGCCAGCAGCCGCACAGCGGGAGCGAACACCGGGGAGCTGTTTTTT. The chain couples TRBV9 to TRBJ2-2; 8 bases are shared with TRBD2. The V gene end was trimmed by 4 bases and the J gene end by 0 bases; junction bases not matched to a gene: 5. Germline values: CDR1 SGDLS, CDR2 YYNGEE. The CDR3 extends over 16 amino acids. The variable domain in full, with the rest retrieved from reference TRBV9 and TRBJ2-2, is DSGVTQTPKHLITATGQRVTLRCSPRSGDLSVYWYQQSLDQGLQFLIQYYNGEERAKGNILERFSAQQFPDLHSELNLSSLELGDSALYFCASSRTAGANTGELFFGEGSRLTVL.